Listed here are 14 T cell receptor beta chains from one sample, sequenced in a study of early T cells in non-severe SARS-CoV-2 infection. TCRdb reprocessed the 5' RACE reads via MiXCR and lists one record per CDR3 protein. The sample consists of around 26,000 distinct CDR3 sequences, about 3.8% of them appearing once. The sample taken for sequencing was whole blood. These receptors were obtained from an adult who was a healthcare worker with PCR-confirmed SARS-CoV-2 infection or an uninfected control (not recorded which).

Comments on this clonotype: It may be a read error: a sequence one base away is much more abundant. The chain uses TRBV10-3 and TRBJ2-5, with 8 positions matching TRBD1. The CDR3 sequence is 14 residues long. CDR1 and CDR2 from the germline V gene are ENHRY and SYGVKD. The CDR3 region has the DNA TGTACCATCAGTGATTCAGGGGGCTTAGAGACCCAGTACTTC. It codes for CTISDSGGLETQYF.

This clonotype occurred many times. The chain has TRBV7-3 and TRBJ2-1; 7 nucleotides match TRBD1. In germline, CDR1 is SGHTA, CDR2 FQGTGA. This CDR3 has 14 residues. Trimming took 5 bases from V and 8 from J; bases not matched to a gene: 9. DNA of the CDR3: TGTGCCAGCAGCCGGGAACAGGGGTCCCATGAGCAGTTCTTC. Protein product: CASSREQGSHEQFF.

This sequence joins TRBV29-1 and TRBJ2-1, with D unclear. The V end was cut by 4 bases, the J end by 6 bases, with 4 bases between. CDR1 SQVTM and CDR2 ANQGSEA come from the germline V gene. The CDR3 runs 10 residues. Here the CDR3 reads CSVGSNEQFF. The CDR3 DNA sequence: TGCAGCGTTGGCAGCAATGAGCAGTTCTTC.

Ten or more counts support this clonotype. The gene calls are TRBV11-3 and TRBJ1-1; maybe TRBD1 (5 bases). Deletions cut 5 bases from V and 4 bases from J, with 14 bases between. The CDR3 length is 14 residues. Germline lookup yields CDR1 SGHNT and CDR2 YENEEA. In DNA form, the CDR3 reads TGTGCCAGCAGCCAAGGAGGGGTCTCCACTGAAGCTTTCTTT. It is translated as CASSQGGVSTEAFF.

This clonotype came up many times. This chain uses TRBV3-1 with TRBJ2-3; D is ambiguous. The CDR3 runs 12 residues. V was pared by 4 bases and J by 0 bases, with 2 bases between. Per germline, CDR1 LGHDT and CDR2 YNNKEL (reference sequence). The CDR3: CASSLSTDTQYF. The DNA of the CDR3 is TGTGCCAGCAGCCTCAGCACAGATACGCAGTATTTT.

This clonotype was seen only a few times. The chain is built from TRBV5-4 and TRBJ1-2; D gene unclear. Between the trimmed V and J ends, which lost 3 bases and 0 bases, there was a span of 15 bases. The V gene's germline CDR1 is SGHNT and CDR2 YYREEE (reference sequence). CDR3 length: 16 amino acids. The CDR3 protein is CASSSPDGRANYGYTF. CDR3 DNA: TGTGCCAGCAGCTCTCCGGACGGCAGAGCTAACTATGGCTACACCTTC. Looking up the rest from reference TRBV5-4 and TRBJ1-2 gives the full variable domain: ETGVTQSPTHLIKTRGQQVTLRCSSQSGHNTVSWYQQALGQGPQFIFQYYREEENGRGNFPPRFSGLQFPNYSSELNVNALELDDSALYLCASSSPDGRANYGYTFGSGTRLTVV.

In its sample, this clonotype was seen many times. V usage is TRBV20-1 and J usage is TRBJ2-1, with a tentative D call TRBD2 (5 bases). V was cut by 6 bases and J by 7 bases, with 19 bases left in between. This CDR3 has 14 amino acids. Germline V gene lookup returns CDR1 DFQATT and CDR2 SNEGSKA (reference sequence). The DNA for the CDR3 is TGCAGTGCGATCAGAGGGCCGCCGGGGAATGAGCAGTTCTTC. It translates to CSAIRGPPGNEQFF.

Points on this clonotype: Relative to the germline gene, one junction end is altered; a read error may explain this. V gene TRBV11-3 combines with J gene TRBJ2-2; D is perhaps TRBD1 or TRBD2 (5 bases each). The CDR3 is 16 amino acids. The V gene's germline CDR1 is SGHNT and CDR2 YENEEA. DNA for the CDR3: TGTGCCAGCAGTTTAACCACGGGGCCGAACACCGGGGACCTGTTTTTT. Encoded protein: CASSLTTGPNTGDLFF. Combining the CDR3 with reference TRBV11-3 and TRBJ2-2 gives the whole variable domain EAGVVQSPRYKIIEKKQPVAFWCNPISGHNTLYWYLQNLGQGPELLIRYENEEAVDDSQLPKDRFSAERLKGVDSTLKIQPAELGDSAVYLCASSLTTGPNTGDLFFGEGSRLTVL.

This clonotype was detected many times. V is TRBV20-1 and J is TRBJ2-4; possibly TRBD1 for D (5 bases). The CDR3 spans 15 residues. Trimming pared 5 bases from V and 0 bases from J, leaving 14 bases between. In germline, CDR1 is DFQATT, CDR2 SNEGSKA (reference sequence). The CDR3 DNA reads as TGCAGTGCTGGCAGGGTGGGGCTAGCCAAAAACATTCAGTACTTC. It yields the protein CSAGRVGLAKNIQYF.

The rearrangement uses TRBV20-1 and TRBJ2-2; 9 bases line up with TRBD1. The length of the CDR3 is 15 residues. Trimming at V came to 6 bases and at J to 7 bases, leaving 12 bases not matched to a gene. CDR1 is DFQATT, CDR2 SNEGSKA, per germline (reference sequence). The CDR3 sequence: CSANSRTGESGELFF. The DNA for the CDR3 is TGCAGTGCGAATTCAAGGACAGGGGAAAGCGGGGAGCTGTTTTTT.

This clonotype was seen ten or more times. The chain uses TRBV5-1 and TRBJ2-5; D gene ambiguous. The CDR3 is 14 amino acids. V was trimmed by 0 bases and J by 1 base, leaving 7 bases between them. CDR1 is SGHRS and CDR2 is YFSETQ in the germline V gene. The CDR3 nucleotides are TGCGCCAGCAGCTTGGGGGGTGTCCAAGAGACCCAGTACTTC. It codes for CASSLGGVQETQYF.

This clonotype was counted many times. V is TRBV14 and J is TRBJ2-1; tentatively, D is TRBD1 (7 bases). Trimming took off 0 bases at V and 4 bases at J, with 16 bases between the two ends. This CDR3 has 17 residues. CDR1 and CDR2 (germline): SGHDN, FVKESK. This chain's CDR3 is CASSQEGWRGRYNEQFF. As DNA, the CDR3 is TGTGCCAGCAGCCAAGAAGGATGGAGGGGGCGGTACAATGAGCAGTTCTTC. The full variable domain, with the rest looked up from reference TRBV14 and TRBJ2-1, is EAGVTQFPSHSVIEKGQTVTLRCDPISGHDNLYWYRRVMGKEIKFLLHFVKESKQDESGMPNNRFLAERTGGTYSTLKVQPAELEDSGVYFCASSQEGWRGRYNEQFFGPGTRLTVL.

This clonotype was counted between two and nine times. This rearrangement joins TRBV11-2 to TRBJ2-1; the D gene is possibly TRBD2 (5 bases). The germline V gene encodes CDR1 SGHAT and CDR2 FQNNGV. CDR3 length equals 16 residues. The V and J ends lost 0 bases and 4 bases respectively, with 13 bases between them. CDR3 in amino acids: CASSLEAGAEYNEQFF. DNA of the CDR3: TGTGCCAGCAGCTTAGAAGCAGGAGCGGAATACAATGAGCAGTTCTTC.

This clonotype showed up many times. The genes are TRBV7-6 and TRBJ2-2, with 10 positions matching TRBD1. V gave up 5 bases and J gave up 4 bases; unmatched junction bases: 4. Germline CDR1 reads SGHVS; CDR2 reads FNYEAQ. This CDR3 spans 15 amino acids. The CDR3 nucleotides are TGTGCCAGCAGCGTGGACAGGGGGACCACCGGGGAGCTGTTTTTT. Amino acid sequence: CASSVDRGTTGELFF.